The entry below gives a single T cell receptor (beta chain) sequence along with its context. Its antigen is unidentified. The sample is drawn from a study of cytomegalovirus exposure and HLA in healthy donors. Study-wide findings and caveats: Earlier results showed most TCR beta V segments being productive about 90% or about 30% of the time. Roughly uniform sequencing depth across donors was assumed, possibly incorrectly.

CDR3 size: 14 residues. Germline-derived CDR1 and CDR2 are MNHNY and SVGAGI (reference sequence). The V gene lost 6 bases and the J gene lost 5 bases, with 14 bases spanning the gap. Primers for the PCR totalled 60 Vbeta and 13 Jbeta. The method was immunoSEQ multiplex PCR; TCRdb's version includes in-frame clones alone and lacks a portion of them. The profile covers 99,000 or so clones, with about 13% appearing a single time and about a sixth taken by the ten largest. The chain couples TRBV6-6 to TRBJ1-3, with D unclear. Material for sequencing was PBMCs. This TCR was recovered from a middle-aged man in good health and CMV-seropositive. This CDR3 is CASSPSQARNTIYF. In DNA, the CDR3 is TGTGCCAGCAGCCCCTCGCAGGCTCGAAACACCATATATTTT.